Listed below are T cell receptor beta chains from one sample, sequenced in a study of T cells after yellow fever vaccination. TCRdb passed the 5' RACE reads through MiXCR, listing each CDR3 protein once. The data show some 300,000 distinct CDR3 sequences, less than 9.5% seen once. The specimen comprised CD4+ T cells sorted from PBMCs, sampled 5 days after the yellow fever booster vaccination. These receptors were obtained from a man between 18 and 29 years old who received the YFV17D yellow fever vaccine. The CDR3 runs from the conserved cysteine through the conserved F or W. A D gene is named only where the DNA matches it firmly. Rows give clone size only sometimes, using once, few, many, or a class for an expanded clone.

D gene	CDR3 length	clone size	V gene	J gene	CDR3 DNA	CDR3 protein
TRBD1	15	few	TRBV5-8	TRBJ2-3	TGTGCCAGCAGCCGACAGGGGTTTGACACAGATACGCAGTATTTT	CASSRQGFDTDTQYF
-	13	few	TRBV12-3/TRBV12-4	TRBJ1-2	TGTGCCAACCAGAGGATGGTAGGGGGTGGCTACACCTTC	CANQRMVGGGYTF
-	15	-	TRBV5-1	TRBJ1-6	TGCGCCAGCAGCTTGGTTTCAGGGCTGAATTCACCCCTCCACTTT	CASSLVSGLNSPLHF
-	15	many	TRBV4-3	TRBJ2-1	TGCGCCAGCAGCCAAGAGCCCGTGCGAGACAATGAGCAGTTCTTC	CASSQEPVRDNEQFF
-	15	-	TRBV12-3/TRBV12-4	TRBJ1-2	TGTGCCAGCAGTCTACAGACAGGAGCCTACTATGGCTACACCTTC	CASSLQTGAYYGYTF
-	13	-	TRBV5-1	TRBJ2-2	TGCGCCAGCAGCTTCTCCGACACCGGGGAGCTGTTTTTT	CASSFSDTGELFF
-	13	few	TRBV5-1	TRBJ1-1	TGCGCCAGCAGCTTGGGGACAGCCACTGAAGCTTTCTTT	CASSLGTATEAFF
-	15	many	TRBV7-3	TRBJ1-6	TGTGCCAGCAGTCCTGGGCTATCCCAGAATTCACCCCTCCACTTT	CASSPGLSQNSPLHF
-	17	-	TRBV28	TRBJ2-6	TGTGCCAGCAGTTTAAGGGGCTTCACCTCGGGGGCCAACGTCCTGACTTTC	CASSLRGFTSGANVLTF
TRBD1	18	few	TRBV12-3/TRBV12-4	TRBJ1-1	TGTGCCAGCAGTTTATTAGGTGGAGGACAGGGGGCGATCACTGAAGCTTTCTTT	CASSLLGGGQGAITEAFF
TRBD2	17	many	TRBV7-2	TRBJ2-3	TGTGCCAGCAGCCTCGGACTAGCGGGGGGATCGCGGGGTACGCAGTATTTT	CASSLGLAGGSRGTQYF
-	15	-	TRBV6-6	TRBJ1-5	TGTGCCAGCAGTTACTCGAGGCAAGGGCATCAGCCCCAGCATTTT	CASSYSRQGHQPQHF
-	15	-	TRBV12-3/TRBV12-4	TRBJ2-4	TGTGCCAGCGGGTCGTGGGGCCTAGCCAAAAACATTCAGTACTTC	CASGSWGLAKNIQYF
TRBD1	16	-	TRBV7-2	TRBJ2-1	TGTGCCAGCAGCTTAGCCTGGGACAGGGCCTACAATGAGCAGTTCTTC	CASSLAWDRAYNEQFF
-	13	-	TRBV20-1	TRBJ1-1	TGCAGTGCTAGAGTAGTCGGGAACACTGAAGCTTTCTTT	CSARVVGNTEAFF